The 26 T cell receptor beta chains below come from one sample, sequenced in a study of blood T cell repertoires in COVID-19. Generated by immunoSEQ multiplex PCR, the TCRdb table keeps only in-frame clones and is missing some. The sample holds 30,000 or so clones, approximately 85% seen once. Specimen: peripheral blood. These TCRs come from an elderly woman with COVID-19, enrolled during active disease.

The rearrangement joins TRBV7-2 to TRBJ2-5, with D tentatively TRBD2 (6 bases). The V end was cut by 5 bases, the J end by 5 bases, with 12 bases between. There are 13 residues in the CDR3. Germline CDR1 and CDR2: SGHTA and FQGNSA. The CDR3 reads CASSRPGSETQYF. CDR3 sequence (DNA): TGTGCCAGCAGCCGCCCCGGGAGTGAGACCCAGTACTTC.

The chain links TRBV9 to TRBJ2-1, with 10 bases lining up with TRBD2. This CDR3 is 17 amino acids long. The J segment lost 9 bases and the V segment lost 0 bases, leaving 12 bases of the junction unmatched. Germline V lookup: CDR1 SGDLS, CDR2 YYNGEE. CDR3 sequence reads: CASSVGSRLAGLSEQFF. CDR3 DNA: TGTGCCAGCAGCGTAGGATCCCGACTAGCGGGCCTTAGTGAGCAGTTCTTC. Looking up the rest from reference TRBV9 and TRBJ2-1 gives the full variable domain: DSGVTQTPKHLITATGQRVTLRCSPRSGDLSVYWYQQSLDQGLQFLIQYYNGEERAKGNILERFSAQQFPDLHSELNLSSLELGDSALYFCASSVGSRLAGLSEQFFGPGTRLTVL.

The rearrangement links TRBV5-1 to TRBJ1-3, with 10 bases aligning to TRBD1. Germline V gene lookup returns CDR1 SGHRS and CDR2 YFSETQ. This CDR3 region has 16 residues. The V segment lost 5 bases and the J segment 1 base; nucleotides outside the gene matches: 6. The CDR3 here is CASSLPGQGSGNTIYF. CDR3 nucleotides: TGCGCCAGCAGTCTGCCGGGACAGGGGTCTGGAAACACCATATATTTT.

The V and J genes are TRBV6-6 and TRBJ1-4; 8 bases match TRBD1. Germline lookup yields CDR1 MNHNY and CDR2 SVGAGI (reference sequence). The CDR3 totals 14 residues. Germline trimming cut 5 bases from V and 6 bases from J; bases unmatched to any gene: 5. DNA of the CDR3: TGTGCCAGCAGTAGCAGGGGGCCGTATGAAAAACTGTTTTTT. Encoded protein: CASSSRGPYEKLFF.

This clone was seen a few times. The rearrangement joins TRBV6-1 to TRBJ1-5; D gene ambiguous. Trimming shortened V by 0 bases and J by 3 bases, and 9 bases separated the two germline ends. Germline V gives CDR1 MNHNS, CDR2 SASEGT. The CDR3 runs to 15 residues. This CDR3 is CASSEAQVPNQPQHF. CDR3 sequence (DNA): TGTGCCAGCAGTGAAGCGCAGGTTCCCAATCAGCCCCAGCATTTT.

Here the CDR3 reads CASSPTWTSGRNEQFF. CDR3 in DNA: TGTGCCAGCAGTCCCACTTGGACTAGCGGGAGGAATGAGCAGTTCTTC. V and J are TRBV6-6 and TRBJ2-1; 14 bases align to TRBD2. V lost 5 bases to trimming and J lost 7 bases; unmatched junction nucleotides: 7. Looked up from germline, CDR1 is MNHNY and CDR2 is SVGAGI (reference sequence). The CDR3 contains 16 residues.

This rearrangement joins TRBV7-7 to TRBJ2-1, with D possibly being TRBD1 (6 bases). The CDR3 is 15 residues long. The V gene's germline CDR1 is SSHAT and CDR2 FNYEAQ (reference sequence). V was shortened by 0 bases and J by 9 bases, with 15 bases between the two germline ends. CDR3 DNA: TGTGCCAGCAGCTTAGCGCTCGCAGGGGCAGGTGAGCAGTTCTTC. As protein: CASSLALAGAGEQFF.

The chain joins TRBV6-5 to TRBJ2-7; D not certain. V was trimmed by 6 bases and J by 4 bases, leaving 13 bases between them. The germline V gene has CDR1 MNHEY and CDR2 SVGAGI. The CDR3 length is 13 residues. Written as DNA, the CDR3 is TGTGCCAGCAGCAAAGAGTCCGGGTACGAGCAGTACTTC. It specifies CASSKESGYEQYF.

This chain joins TRBV6-5 and TRBJ1-1, with D perhaps matching TRBD1 (5 bases). Germline assignment: CDR1 MNHEY and CDR2 SVGAGI. This CDR3 is 14 amino acids long. V was clipped by 3 bases and J by 0 bases, with 8 bases between them. This chain's CDR3 is CASSYGALNTEAFF. The CDR3 nucleotides are TGTGCCAGCAGTTATGGGGCACTGAACACTGAAGCTTTCTTT.

The V gene is TRBV5-4, the J gene TRBJ1-1; possibly TRBD1 for D (6 bases). Trimming removed 2 bases from V and 0 bases from J, with 14 bases in between. CDR3 size: 16 residues. In germline, CDR1 is SGHNT, CDR2 YYREEE (reference sequence). The CDR3 DNA follows: TGTGCCAGCAGCTTTGGACAGCGTTCTCTGAACACTGAAGCTTTCTTT. Protein: CASSFGQRSLNTEAFF.

This chain uses TRBV7-2 with TRBJ2-7, with 7 nucleotides matching TRBD2. With 2 bases clipped from V and 0 bases from J, the junction kept 1 base outside the gene matches. There are 14 residues in the CDR3. Germline V gives CDR1 SGHTA, CDR2 FQGNSA. The CDR3 DNA is TGTGCCAGCAGCTTACCGGGGGGCTCCTACGAGCAGTACTTC. The encoded protein is CASSLPGGSYEQYF.

V usage is TRBV9 and J usage is TRBJ2-3, with TRBD2 matching 8 bases. Germline values: CDR1 SGDLS, CDR2 YYNGEE. The length of the CDR3 is 15 residues. The J segment lost 5 bases and the V segment lost 0 bases, leaving 5 bases of the junction unmatched. CDR3 sequence: CASSVAGGQVDTQYF. The DNA for the CDR3 is TGTGCCAGCAGCGTAGCGGGGGGGCAGGTAGATACGCAGTATTTT.

This clone was picked up one time. This rearrangement joins TRBV5-4 to TRBJ2-7, with TRBD1 matching 8 bases. The CDR3 runs 15 residues. After removal of 3 bases from V and 3 bases from J, the junction contained 8 bases not matched to a gene. In germline, CDR1 is SGHNT, CDR2 YYREEE (reference sequence). The CDR3 DNA follows: TGTGCCAGCAGCTCCCCCGGACAGGGATACTACGAGCAGTACTTC. It translates to CASSSPGQGYYEQYF.

The chain joins TRBV15 to TRBJ1-2, with a possible D match to TRBD1 (6 bases). The V end was cut by 0 bases, the J end by 8 bases, with 7 bases between. In germline, CDR1 is LNHNV, CDR2 YYDKDF (reference sequence). This CDR3 is 12 amino acids long. The DNA of the CDR3 is TGTGCCACCAGCAGAGATCAGGGGGGCTACACCTTC. This encodes CATSRDQGGYTF.

The gene calls are TRBV29-1 and TRBJ2-7; D might be TRBD1 (5 bases). Germline assignment: CDR1 SQVTM and CDR2 ANQGSEA. The V end was cut by 6 bases, the J end by 0 bases, with 9 bases between. CDR3 size: 12 residues. The CDR3 reads CSVGPSSYEQYF. DNA of the CDR3: TGCAGCGTGGGGCCGAGCTCCTACGAGCAGTACTTC.

The chain carries TRBV28 and TRBJ1-4, with a possible D match to TRBD1 (5 bases). The ends were cut back, 5 bases at V and 7 bases at J, with 14 bases in the middle. CDR3 size: 14 residues. Germline V gives CDR1 MDHEN, CDR2 SYDVKM. CDR3 DNA sequence: TGTGCCAGCAGTCCTGGGGGACTGGGTGAAAAACTGTTTTTT. Translated, it gives CASSPGGLGEKLFF.

The chain carries TRBV15 and TRBJ1-2; possible D gene TRBD1, 6 bases. The V gene lost 0 bases and the J gene lost 8 bases, with 16 bases spanning the gap. This CDR3 is 15 amino acids long. Germline V CDR1 and CDR2: LNHNV, YYDKDF (reference sequence). CDR3 nucleotides: TGTGCCACCAGCAGAGATTGGGGGGGGGCGCAAGGCTACACCTTC. Translating gives CATSRDWGGAQGYTF.

CDR3 in amino acids: CASSPGQGGYTF. The CDR3, as DNA: TGTGCCAGCAGTCCGGGACAGGGTGGCTACACCTTC. The chain uses TRBV6-5 and TRBJ1-2; TRBD1 aligns across 9 bases. V shed 5 bases and J 7 bases; nucleotides not matched to a gene: 2. CDR1 is MNHEY and CDR2 is SVGAGI in the germline V gene. The CDR3 sequence is 12 residues long.

V usage is TRBV5-1 and J usage is TRBJ1-6; D is ambiguous. CDR3 length equals 15 residues. Germline V gives CDR1 SGHRS, CDR2 YFSETQ. V lost 0 bases and J 3 bases, leaving 7 bases between the germline ends. This CDR3 reads CASSLGQVYNSPLHF. Here the CDR3 DNA reads TGCGCCAGCAGCTTGGGGCAAGTCTATAATTCACCCCTCCACTTT.

The gene calls are TRBV5-1 and TRBJ1-5; weak D call: TRBD1 (5 bases). Trimming removed 4 bases at V and 1 base at J, with 12 bases between. CDR3 length: 15 residues. Germline V gives CDR1 SGHRS, CDR2 YFSETQ. CDR3 sequence (DNA): TGCGCCAGCAGCCCGACGGGGGACAGCAATCAGCCCCAGCATTTT. Protein product: CASSPTGDSNQPQHF.

The CDR3 nucleotides are TGTGCCATCAGTGACCCCGGGACAGTGACTGGCTACACCTTC. Encoded protein: CAISDPGTVTGYTF. The V call is TRBV10-3, the J call TRBJ1-2; 7 positions agree with TRBD1. V shed 3 bases and J 7 bases; nucleotides not matched to a gene: 8. The CDR3 is 14 amino acids. Germline-derived CDR1 and CDR2 are ENHRY and SYGVKD.

This clone was counted between two and nine times. This chain uses TRBV6-5 with TRBJ1-2, with 7 bases lining up with TRBD1. CDR3 length equals 13 residues. Germline CDR1 MNHEY, CDR2 SVGAGI. Trimming removed 4 bases from V and 8 bases from J; junction bases left unmatched: 7. CDR3 residues: CASSSLTGRGYTF. In nucleotides, the CDR3 is TGTGCCAGCAGTTCTCTGACAGGGCGCGGCTACACCTTC.

The chain is built from TRBV6-7 and TRBJ1-1; no clear D. TRBV6-7 is an ORF, and what it does is uncertain. This CDR3 comprises 15 residues. Trimming took 0 bases from V and 4 from J, leaving 12 bases between them. CDR3: CASSYSIQNRTEAFF. As DNA, the CDR3 is TGTGCCAGCAGTTACTCGATCCAGAATCGCACTGAAGCTTTCTTT.

J is TRBJ1-2 and V is TRBV6-2 or TRBV6-3; D is possibly TRBD1 (5 bases). Per the germline V gene, CDR1 is MNHEY and CDR2 is SVGEGT. V gave up 6 bases and J gave up 6 bases, with 11 bases separating them. This CDR3 spans 12 amino acids. Here the CDR3 DNA reads TGTGCCAGCAGCTTGGGGGGGAATGGCTACACCTTC. This encodes CASSLGGNGYTF.

The chain is built from TRBV5-1 and TRBJ2-5, with unresolved D. CDR1 and CDR2 from the germline V gene are SGHRS and YFSETQ. V was pared by 2 bases and J by 2 bases, with 10 bases between. The CDR3 is 14 residues long. CDR3 sequence (DNA): TGCGCCAGCAGCTTAACAACGAGGCAAGAGACCCAGTACTTC. Amino acid sequence: CASSLTTRQETQYF.

This clone turned up a few times. The chain couples TRBV5-1 to TRBJ2-7, with D maybe TRBD1 (6 bases). Germline CDR1 is SGHRS and CDR2 is YFSETQ. The CDR3 covers 13 residues. Trimming cost V 4 bases and J 4 bases, with 12 bases left between them. CDR3 residues: CASSVDRSYEQYF. In nucleotides, the CDR3 is TGCGCCAGCAGCGTCGACAGGAGTTACGAGCAGTACTTC.